This TCR beta chain derives from a study of blood T cell repertoires in COVID-19. On the study more broadly: T cells, B-cell-depleted T cells, or PBMCs supplied cDNA or gDNA.

The CDR3 loop spans 16 amino acids. With V trimmed by 1 base and J by 3 bases, 6 bases remained unmatched. Germline CDR1 LNHDA, CDR2 SQIVND (reference sequence). Authors' data handling: Amplification of reference gene primers provided the estimated nucleated cell counts. The assay was immunoSEQ multiplex PCR, and TCRdb's table has in-frame clones only and misses some. V and J calls plus clone size are reproduced from that table; the DNA served to infer D and trimming. The profile shows some 100,000 clones, just under 95% of them singletons. The specimen sequenced was peripheral blood. The source of this sequence is a man in his 70s with acute or convalescent COVID-19. This chain joins TRBV19 and TRBJ1-5; 7 bases fit TRBD1. The CDR3 DNA follows: TGTGCCAGTAGTATAGGGACAGGAGTCTTCAATCAGCCCCAGCATTTT. This encodes CASSIGTGVFNQPQHF.